This T cell receptor (beta chain) was recovered during a study of prognosis after radiotherapy for stage I lung cancer. On this clonotype: Since a much larger clone is just one base distant, this may be a read error.

Germline loops: CDR1 MNHNS, CDR2 SASEGT. This CDR3 is built from 16 residues. The junction had 12 bases not matched to a gene; V was cut back by 5 bases and J by 7 bases. Amplification of TCR beta CDR3 from genomic DNA used two-round multiplex PCR. Round one of PCR was performed, and it used primers specific to each TRBV and TRBJ gene. TCRdb redid the calling of the multiplex PCR reads with MiXCR, one entry per CDR3 protein. The data hold roughly 17,000 distinct CDR3 sequences, with about 40% observed a single time. The source of this sequence is a donor over 45 with non-small cell lung cancer. This chain joins TRBV6-1 and TRBJ1-4; 8 bases map to TRBD1. The sequencing used PBMCs, collected before or after stereotactic body radiation therapy (not recorded which). CDR3 nucleotides: TGTGCCAGCAGTACTGCGAATGGACAGGGCGTTGAAAAACTGTTTTTT. Amino acid sequence: CASSTANGQGVEKLFF.